The 8 T cell receptor beta chains listed next were all sequenced from one sample in a study of T-cell memory formation after mild COVID-19. TCRdb used MiXCR to reprocess the 5' RACE reads, holding one entry per CDR3 protein. The table records 150,000 to 200,000 distinct CDR3 sequences, about 9.9% of them present only once. Sequencing was performed on PBMCs or a T cell subset sorted from them (not recorded which). These receptor sequences come from a man aged 18 to 29 who had mild COVID-19 (a few samples of this study predate the infection). Cell type and time point are not known.

The CDR3 spells CASRGYLGNGANVLTF. CDR3 coding DNA: TGTGCCAGCAGAGGGTATCTAGGGAACGGGGCCAACGTCCTGACTTTC. The chain has TRBV7-2 and TRBJ2-6; D is undetermined. The CDR3 covers 16 residues. The V end was cut by 6 bases, the J end by 4 bases, with 16 bases between. Germline CDR1 is SGHTA and CDR2 is FQGNSA.

CDR3 loop: CASSSPTGKLEQYV. CDR3 sequence (DNA): TGTGCCAGCAGTTCCCCGACAGGGAAGCTCGAGCAGTACGTC. The gene calls are TRBV28 and TRBJ2-7; 7 nucleotides align to TRBD1. The V gene end was trimmed by 4 bases and the J gene end by 6 bases; junction bases not matched to a gene: 9. CDR1 and CDR2 from the germline V gene are MDHEN and SYDVKM. The CDR3 is 14 amino acids.

The chain is built from TRBV3-1 and TRBJ1-4; D unclear. The CDR3 is 14 amino acids. V was trimmed by 4 bases and J by 7 bases, leaving 13 bases between them. Germline CDR1 is LGHDT and CDR2 is YNNKEL (reference sequence). The CDR3 nucleotides read TGTGCCAGCAGCCTGTCAGGTGCGCCTGAAAAACTGTTTTTT. This gives the protein CASSLSGAPEKLFF.

The chain combines TRBV5-1 with TRBJ2-2; D perhaps matches TRBD1 (6 bases). There are 16 residues in the CDR3. CDR1 and CDR2 from the germline V gene are SGHRS and YFSETQ. Trimming pared 1 base from V and 0 bases from J, leaving 10 bases between. The CDR3 loop reads CASSLKGVANTGELFF. The CDR3 DNA is TGCGCCAGCAGCTTGAAGGGGGTCGCGAACACCGGGGAGCTGTTTTTT.

This clonotype was observed a few times. The chain joins TRBV12-5 to TRBJ2-2, with 11 bases identical to TRBD2. Per germline, CDR1 LGHNT and CDR2 FRNRAP. The CDR3 runs 15 residues. Trimming cost V 7 bases and J 6 bases; bases outside gene matches: 7. CDR3 in amino acids: CASVLSGGASGELFF. The CDR3 region has the DNA TGTGCTAGTGTTCTTAGCGGGGGGGCGTCCGGGGAGCTGTTTTTT.

The V gene is TRBV20-1, the J gene TRBJ2-5; TRBD2 matches 12 bases. The CDR3 is made up of 15 amino acids. CDR1 and CDR2 (germline): DFQATT, SNEGSKA (reference sequence). V was clipped by 6 bases and J by 5 bases; unmatched bases: 10. The CDR3 loop reads CSARPSGGAWETQYF. The CDR3 DNA reads TGCAGTGCGCGCCCTAGCGGGGGGGCCTGGGAGACCCAGTACTTC.

This clonotype showed up many times. J is TRBJ2-5 and V is TRBV4-1; 9 nucleotides line up with TRBD1. CDR3 length: 14 residues. The trim removed 4 bases at V and 5 bases at J, leaving 5 bases unmatched. CDR1 MGHRA and CDR2 YSYEKL come from the germline V gene. Written as DNA, the CDR3 is TGCGCCAGCAGCCGGGACAGGGAGATGGAGACCCAGTACTTC. This encodes CASSRDREMETQYF.

J is TRBJ2-5 and V is TRBV12-3 or TRBV12-4; D gene unclear. The ends were cut back, 9 bases at V and 4 bases at J, with 9 bases in the middle. There are 11 residues in the CDR3. This CDR3 is CASAERETQYF. CDR3 DNA: TGTGCCAGTGCCGAAAGAGAGACCCAGTACTTC.